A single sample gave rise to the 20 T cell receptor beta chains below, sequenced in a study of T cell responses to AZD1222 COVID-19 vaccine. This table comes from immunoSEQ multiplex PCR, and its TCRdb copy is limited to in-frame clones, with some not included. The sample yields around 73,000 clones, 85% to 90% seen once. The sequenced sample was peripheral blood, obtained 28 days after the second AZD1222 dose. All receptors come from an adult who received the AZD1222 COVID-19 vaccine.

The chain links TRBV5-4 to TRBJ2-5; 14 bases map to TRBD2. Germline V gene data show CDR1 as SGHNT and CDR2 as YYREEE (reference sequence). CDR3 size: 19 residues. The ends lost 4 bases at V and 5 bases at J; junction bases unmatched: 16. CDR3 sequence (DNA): TGTGCCAGCAGCAAGGGGACTAGCGGGGGCCTATCTTTTGGGGAGACCCAGTACTTC. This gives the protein CASSKGTSGGLSFGETQYF.

The CDR3: CASSRELAGENYEQYF. CDR3 DNA sequence: TGTGCCAGCAGCCGAGAACTAGCGGGGGAGAACTACGAGCAGTACTTC. The V call is TRBV7-8, the J call TRBJ2-7, with 11 bases matching TRBD2. The germline V gene has CDR1 SGHVS and CDR2 FQNEAQ. The CDR3 runs 16 residues. The V and J ends lost 5 bases and 3 bases, in that order; junction bases with no gene match: 9.

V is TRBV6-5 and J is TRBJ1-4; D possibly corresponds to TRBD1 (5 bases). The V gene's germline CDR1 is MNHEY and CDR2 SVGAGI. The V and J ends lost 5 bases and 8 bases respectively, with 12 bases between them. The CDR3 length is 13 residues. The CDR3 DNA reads TGTGCCAGCAGTACGCGGGGCCGAGAAAAACTGTTTTTT. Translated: CASSTRGREKLFF.

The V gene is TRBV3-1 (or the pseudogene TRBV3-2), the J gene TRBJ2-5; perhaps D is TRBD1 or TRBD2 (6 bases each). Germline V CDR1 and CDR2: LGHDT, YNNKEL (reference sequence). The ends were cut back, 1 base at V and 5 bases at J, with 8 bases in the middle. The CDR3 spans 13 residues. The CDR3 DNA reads TGTGCCAGCAGCCAAGCGGGGGCGGAGACCCAGTACTTC. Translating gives CASSQAGAETQYF.

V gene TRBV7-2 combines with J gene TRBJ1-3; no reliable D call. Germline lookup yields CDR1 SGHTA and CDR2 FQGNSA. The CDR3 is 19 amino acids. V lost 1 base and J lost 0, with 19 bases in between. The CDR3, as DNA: TGTGCCAGCAGCTTAGTTAGCGCCCGCATGCAATCCTCTGGAAACACCATATATTTT. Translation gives CASSLVSARMQSSGNTIYF.

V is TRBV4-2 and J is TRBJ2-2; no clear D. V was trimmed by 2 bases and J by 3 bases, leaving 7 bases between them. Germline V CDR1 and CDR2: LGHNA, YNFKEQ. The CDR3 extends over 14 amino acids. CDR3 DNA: TGTGCCAGCAGCCAACGCGAGCACACCGGGGAGCTGTTTTTT. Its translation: CASSQREHTGELFF.

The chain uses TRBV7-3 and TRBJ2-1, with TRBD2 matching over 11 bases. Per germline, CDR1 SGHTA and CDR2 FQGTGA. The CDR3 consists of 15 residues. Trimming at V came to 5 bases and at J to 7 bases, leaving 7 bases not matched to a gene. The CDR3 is CASSLSGGAVNEQFF. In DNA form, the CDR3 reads TGTGCCAGCAGCCTTAGCGGGGGGGCAGTTAATGAGCAGTTCTTC. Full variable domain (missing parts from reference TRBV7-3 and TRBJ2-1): GAGVSQTPSNKVTEKGKYVELRCDPISGHTALYWYRQSLGQGPEFLIYFQGTGAADDSGLPNDRFFAVRPEGSVSTLKIQRTERGDSAVYLCASSLSGGAVNEQFFGPGTRLTVL.

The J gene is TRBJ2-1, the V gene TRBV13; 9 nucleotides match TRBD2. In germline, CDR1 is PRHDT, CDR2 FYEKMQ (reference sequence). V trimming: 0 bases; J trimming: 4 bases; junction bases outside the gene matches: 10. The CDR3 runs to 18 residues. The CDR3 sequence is CASSLGSRREGPYNEQFF. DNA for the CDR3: TGTGCCAGCAGCTTAGGTTCGAGGCGGGAGGGCCCATACAATGAGCAGTTCTTC.

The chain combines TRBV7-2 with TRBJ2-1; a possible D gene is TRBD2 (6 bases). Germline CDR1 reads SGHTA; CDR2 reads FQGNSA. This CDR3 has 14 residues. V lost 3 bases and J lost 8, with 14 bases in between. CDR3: CASSFGFVADEQFF. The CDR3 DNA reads TGTGCCAGCAGCTTCGGGTTCGTAGCGGATGAGCAGTTCTTC.

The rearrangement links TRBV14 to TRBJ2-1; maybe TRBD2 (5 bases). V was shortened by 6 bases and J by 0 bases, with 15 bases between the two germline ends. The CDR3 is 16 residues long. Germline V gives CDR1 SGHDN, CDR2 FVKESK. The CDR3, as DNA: TGTGCCAGCAGGAAGAAAACGGGAAGCTCCTACAATGAGCAGTTCTTC. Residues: CASRKKTGSSYNEQFF.

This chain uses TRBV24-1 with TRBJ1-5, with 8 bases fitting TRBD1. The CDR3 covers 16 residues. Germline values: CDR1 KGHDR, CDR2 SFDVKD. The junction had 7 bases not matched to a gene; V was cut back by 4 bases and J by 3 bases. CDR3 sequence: CATSEHGQGFNQPQHF. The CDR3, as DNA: TGTGCCACCAGTGAACACGGACAGGGATTCAATCAGCCCCAGCATTTT.

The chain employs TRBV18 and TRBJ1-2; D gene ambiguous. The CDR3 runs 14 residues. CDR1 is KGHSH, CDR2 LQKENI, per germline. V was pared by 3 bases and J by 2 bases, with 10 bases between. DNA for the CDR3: TGTGCCAGCTCACCTCCGGTATTGAACTATGGCTACACCTTC. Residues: CASSPPVLNYGYTF.

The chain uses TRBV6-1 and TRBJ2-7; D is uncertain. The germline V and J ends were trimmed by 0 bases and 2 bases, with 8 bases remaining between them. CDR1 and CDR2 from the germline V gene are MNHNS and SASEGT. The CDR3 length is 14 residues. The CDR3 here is CASSEAGQTYEQYV. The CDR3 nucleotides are TGTGCCAGCAGTGAAGCCGGGCAGACCTACGAGCAGTACGTC.

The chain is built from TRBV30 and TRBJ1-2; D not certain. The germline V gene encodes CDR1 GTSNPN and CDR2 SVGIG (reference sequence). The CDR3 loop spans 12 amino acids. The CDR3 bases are TGTGCTCGGAGCAACACGAACTATGGCTACACCTTC. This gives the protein CARSNTNYGYTF.

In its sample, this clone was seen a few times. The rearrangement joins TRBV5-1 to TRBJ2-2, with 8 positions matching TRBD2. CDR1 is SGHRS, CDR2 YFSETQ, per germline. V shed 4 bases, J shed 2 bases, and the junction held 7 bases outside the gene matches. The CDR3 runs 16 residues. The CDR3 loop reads CASSVPGLVNTGELFF. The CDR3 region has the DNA TGCGCCAGCAGCGTGCCGGGACTAGTAAACACCGGGGAGCTGTTTTTT.

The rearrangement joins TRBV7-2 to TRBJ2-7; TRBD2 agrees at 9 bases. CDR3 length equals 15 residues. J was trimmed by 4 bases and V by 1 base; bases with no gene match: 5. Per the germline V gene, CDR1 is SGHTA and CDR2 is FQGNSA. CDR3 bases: TGTGCCAGCAGCTTAGTAGGGACTAGCAGGTACGAGCAGTACTTC. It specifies CASSLVGTSRYEQYF.

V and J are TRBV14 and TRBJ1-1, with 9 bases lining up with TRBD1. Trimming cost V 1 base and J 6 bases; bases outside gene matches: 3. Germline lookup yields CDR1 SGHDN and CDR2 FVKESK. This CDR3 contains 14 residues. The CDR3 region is CASSQGQGGAEAFF. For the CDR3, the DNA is TGTGCCAGCAGCCAAGGACAGGGGGGCGCTGAAGCTTTCTTT.

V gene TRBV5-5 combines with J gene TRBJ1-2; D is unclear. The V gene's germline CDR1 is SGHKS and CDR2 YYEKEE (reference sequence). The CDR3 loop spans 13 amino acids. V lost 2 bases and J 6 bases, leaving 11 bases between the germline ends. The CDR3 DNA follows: TGTGCCAGCAGCTTTCATGGGCTGGATGGCTACACCTTC. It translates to CASSFHGLDGYTF.

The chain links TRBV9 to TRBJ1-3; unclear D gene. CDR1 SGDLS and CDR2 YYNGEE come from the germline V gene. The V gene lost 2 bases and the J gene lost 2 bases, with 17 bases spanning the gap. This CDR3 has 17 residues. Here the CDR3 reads CASSVTPQAGAGNTIYF. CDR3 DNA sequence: TGTGCCAGCAGCGTCACACCCCAGGCAGGAGCTGGAAACACCATATATTTT.

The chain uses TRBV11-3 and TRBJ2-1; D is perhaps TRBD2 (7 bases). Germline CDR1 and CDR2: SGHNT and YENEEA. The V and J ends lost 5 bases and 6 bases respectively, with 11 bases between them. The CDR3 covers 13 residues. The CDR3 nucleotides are TGTGCCAGCAGCCTGGGGGGGCCCAATGAGCAGTTCTTC. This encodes CASSLGGPNEQFF.